This TCR beta chain was identified during a study of preoperative IRX-2 immunotherapy in early breast cancer. This clone was picked up one time. TCRdb's table, derived via immunoSEQ multiplex PCR, lists solely in-frame clones and lacks some. This sample carries some 30,000 clones, approximately 89% of them seen once, and the ten largest clones take around 1.6%. The germline V gene has CDR1 KGHSH and CDR2 LQKENI. This CDR3 has 13 residues. J gave up 3 bases and V 6 bases, and 4 bases lay outside the gene matches. The treatment denotes: preoperative locoregional IRX-2 cytokine immunotherapy. Patients received preoperative, locoregional IRX-2 cytokine immunotherapy in a phase Ib study.

The receptor comes from a human donor with breast cancer. The specimen comprised tumor tissue, sampled after IRX-2 immunotherapy. The chain is built from TRBV18 and TRBJ2-5, with 7 bases matching TRBD1. The DNA for the CDR3 is TGTGCCAGCTCCGGGACAGTTGAAGAGACCCAGTACTTC. Translated: CASSGTVEETQYF.